This T cell receptor beta chain was identified in a study of blood T cell repertoires in COVID-19 (dated by TCRdb to about 2020). Regarding the complete study: Samples from collaborators originated in the United States, Italy and Spain and spanned both the acute and convalescent phases of COVID-19. The samples were drawn from two sources: the first 160 participants of the ongoing ImmuneRACE study, and fewer than 1,500 subjects contributed by 6 global collaborators. Where available, HLA class I and class II types were obtained from metadata supplied by the sample provider rather than from assay-based typing. The sample metadata nearly always contained a de-identified subject ID, COVID-19 status, age in years and sex. The repertoires were made available in a free public database intended to serve as a resource for research on the immune response to SARS-CoV-2. The material from the prospective study consisted of cDNA or gDNA derived from T cells, B-cell-depleted T cells, or PBMCs. Subjects who had been exposed to COVID-19, were actively infected with it, or had recovered from it provided the deeply sampled blood TCRbeta repertoires that made up the dataset.

Results and caveats for the whole study, not just this receptor: How much clinical and demographic metadata was included differed by source and by participant, and the metadata was provided uncurated.

TCRbeta CDR3 regions were amplified from genomic DNA by means of the immunoSEQ Assay, a bias-controlled multiplex PCR. The authors processed their data as follows. The number of nucleated cells in each sample was estimated by amplification of reference gene primers within the assay. To quantify the absolute abundance of each unique TCRbeta CDR3 rearrangement, sequence reads were collapsed and filtered. For each sample, productive Simpson clonality was calculated as the square root of Simpson's diversity index over productive rearrangements. What TCRdb holds here is the immuneACCESS table cut down to in-frame rearrangements. Part of the clones is not present; checked against another copy, under half of the missing clones reflect an unresolved V gene, and the others are unexplained. That table gives V, J and clone size, and the DNA gave D and trimming. The sample table holds 40,000 to 50,000 clones, of which more than 70% were seen once. The ten most abundant clones make up roughly 5% of the sample.

Note on this clone: Its binding antigen is unknown. The input lacks base qualities; no much larger clone sits a single base away.

Each collaborating institution followed its own protocols to collect whole blood in K2EDTA tubes. For TCRbeta analysis, collaborator samples were shipped as frozen whole blood, as isolated PBMCs, or as DNA extracted from either sample type. V ends up 5 bases short and J 4 bases short, with an unmatched junction base count of 11. The germline V gene provides CDR1 KGHDR and CDR2 SFDVKD. The CDR3 sequence holds 17 residues, the cysteine and phenylalanine included. This entry keeps only the CDR3 DNA: 51 bases, framed from base 1. The chain couples TRBV24-1 to TRBJ2-1, with 9 bases in between that match TRBD2. The clonotype originates from a human donor in a cohort sampled during active COVID-19. The specimen sequenced was peripheral blood. The DNA sequence is given as TGTGCCACCAGTGCCCTGGGGCTAGCGGGGATGTACAATGAGCAGTTCTTC. It codes for CATSALGLAGMYNEQFF.